This T cell receptor beta chain was captured by sequencing in a study of vaccination and CD4 T cells after COVID-19. This CDR3 comprises 15 residues. Deletions cut 6 bases from V and 10 bases from J, with 22 bases between. From germline, CDR1 is MDHEN and CDR2 SYDVKM. Stated treatment: approximately nine-day PBMC culture with coronavirus spike peptide pools or control peptides (ViraFEST assay). ViraFEST expanded antigen-specific T cells with peptide pools, then sequenced TCRs. With the Oncomine TCR Beta short-read assay, DNA from cultured CD4+ T cells was sequenced. Genomic DNA from cultured CD4+ T cells was extracted. TCRdb itself ran the PCR reads through MiXCR, one entry per CDR3 protein. Among about 14,000 distinct CDR3 sequences listed, approximately 45% were seen once. This clonotype came up a few times. Its cognate antigen is unknown.

The sequence derives from a human donor who had recovered from COVID-19. The rearrangement joins TRBV28 to TRBJ1-5; D gene uncertain. The source was CD4+ T cells from blood, cultured in vitro, collected after SARS-CoV-2 vaccination. The CDR3 DNA sequence: TGTGCCAGCAGCCAAAGCACAGTCGTCTATGGCCCCCAGCATTTT. Translating gives CASSQSTVVYGPQHF.